Below are 10 T cell receptor beta chains sequenced from a single sample in a study of blood T cell repertoires in COVID-19. Measured with immunoSEQ multiplex PCR; TCRdb has only the in-frame clones, and not every one. The profile shows a few hundred thousand clones, about 88% of them singletons. The specimen sequenced was peripheral blood. These receptors came from a woman aged 45-65 years with COVID-19, enrolled during active disease.

The V gene is TRBV14, the J gene TRBJ1-3; D unresolved. The CDR3 loop spans 14 amino acids. CDR1 SGHDN and CDR2 FVKESK come from the germline V gene. V was cut by 0 bases and J by 6 bases, with 9 bases left in between. CDR3 region: CASSQEVWANTIYF. The CDR3 DNA reads as TGTGCCAGCAGCCAAGAGGTGTGGGCAAACACCATATATTTT.

The sample holds a few counts of this clone. The V and J genes are TRBV6-5 and TRBJ1-2; 10 bases align to TRBD1. CDR1 MNHEY and CDR2 SVGAGI come from the germline V gene. The V gene end was trimmed by 4 bases and the J gene end by 7 bases; junction bases not matched to a gene: 6. This CDR3 is 14 amino acids long. DNA for the CDR3: TGTGCCAGCAGTTCTGACAGGGGGCTTTCTGGCTACACCTTC. Its protein is CASSSDRGLSGYTF.

The rearrangement links TRBV30 to TRBJ2-1, with TRBD1 identical over 9 bases. From germline, CDR1 is GTSNPN and CDR2 SVGIG (reference sequence). V was clipped by 1 base and J by 4 bases; unmatched bases: 5. The CDR3 runs 15 residues. CDR3 bases: TGTGCCTGGAGTGGAGGGGGACAGGGATACAATGAGCAGTTCTTC. It codes for CAWSGGGQGYNEQFF. The full variable domain, in which reference TRBV30 and TRBJ2-1 provide the parts outside the CDR3, is SQTIHQWPATLVQPVGSPLSLECTVEGTSNPNLYWYRQAAGRGLQLLFYSVGIGQISSEVPQNLSASRPQDRQFILSSKKLLLSDSGFYLCAWSGGGQGYNEQFFGPGTRLTVL.

This chain uses TRBV19 with TRBJ1-5; 8 nucleotides align to TRBD1. Trimming cost V 9 bases and J 5 bases; bases outside gene matches: 9. The CDR3 runs to 14 residues. Germline lookup yields CDR1 LNHDA and CDR2 SQIVND (reference sequence). CDR3 bases: TGTGCCAGCACCCCGACAGGGGCCCATCAGCCCCAGCATTTT. Protein product: CASTPTGAHQPQHF.

The chain employs TRBV19 and TRBJ2-2, with a possible D match to TRBD1 (6 bases). V was cut by 7 bases and J by 3 bases, with 12 bases left in between. The CDR3 length is 14 residues. Germline CDR1 reads LNHDA; CDR2 reads SQIVND (reference sequence). The CDR3 loop is CASMYRADTGELFF. In nucleotides, the CDR3 is TGTGCCAGTATGTACAGGGCGGACACCGGGGAGCTGTTTTTT.

This clone was seen just once. The V gene is TRBV16, the J gene TRBJ1-6; possibly TRBD1 for D (5 bases). Between the trimmed V and J ends, which lost 0 bases and 10 bases, there was a span of 16 bases. Germline-derived CDR1 and CDR2 are KGHSY and FQNENV. The CDR3 spans 16 residues. CDR3 region: CASSQSYRGERSPLHF. CDR3 in DNA: TGTGCCAGCAGCCAATCTTATCGGGGGGAACGATCACCCCTCCACTTT.

The gene calls are TRBV11-2 and TRBJ2-3; 8 bases match TRBD2. V was clipped by 1 base and J by 7 bases; unmatched bases: 4. Germline loops: CDR1 SGHAT, CDR2 FQNNGV. The CDR3 spans 14 residues. This CDR3 is CASSLVGGAYTQYF. In DNA form, the CDR3 reads TGTGCCAGCAGCTTAGTCGGGGGGGCTTATACGCAGTATTTT.

The chain links TRBV30 to TRBJ2-7, with 9 bases fitting TRBD1. CDR3 length equals 12 residues. Germline-derived CDR1 and CDR2 are GTSNPN and SVGIG (reference sequence). Trimming took 3 bases from V and 3 from J; bases not matched to a gene: 0. CDR3 nucleotides: TGTGCCTGGAGGACAGGGGGCTACGAGCAGTACTTC. Amino acids: CAWRTGGYEQYF.

The V call is TRBV3-1 (or the pseudogene TRBV3-2), the J call TRBJ2-5; D may be TRBD1 (6 bases). CDR3 length: 14 amino acids. Germline CDR1 and CDR2: LGHDT and YNNKEL (reference sequence). Trimming shortened V by 4 bases and J by 5 bases, and 14 bases separated the two germline ends. The DNA of the CDR3 is TGTGCCAGCAGCCCTCAGGGGTATTGGGAGACCCAGTACTTC. This encodes CASSPQGYWETQYF.

A word on this clone: This sample includes further DNA sequences coding for the same CDR3. J is TRBJ1-6 and V is TRBV11-2; D is unclear. Germline CDR1 and CDR2: SGHAT and FQNNGV. This CDR3 has 16 residues. Trimming took off 1 base at V and 6 bases at J, with 13 bases between the two ends. The DNA of the CDR3 is TGTGCCAGCAGCTTAGTCATTCCACAAACTAATTCACCCCTCCACTTT. Translation gives CASSLVIPQTNSPLHF. Supplemented by reference TRBV11-2 and TRBJ1-6, the full variable domain reads EAGVAQSPRYKIIEKRQSVAFWCNPISGHATLYWYQQILGQGPKLLIQFQNNGVVDDSQLPKDRFSAERLKGVDSTLKIQPAKLEDSAVYLCASSLVIPQTNSPLHFGNGTRLTVT.